A selection of T cell receptor beta chains follows, all from one sample in a study of blood T cells in healthy people across ages. TCRdb analysed the 5' RACE reads with MiXCR anew, one entry per CDR3 protein. The table has around 1,600,000 distinct CDR3 sequences, roughly 43% seen once. The sample comprised blood. These receptors all stem from a young woman in good health. The CDR3 runs from the conserved cysteine through the conserved F or W. A D gene is named only where the DNA matches it firmly. Clone size appears in some rows only: once, few, many, or a class for an expanded clone.

>TRBJ2-3|TRBV20-1|TRBD2|-
CSASPHSGSRGDTQYF
TGCAGTGCTAGTCCCCATAGCGGGAGCCGGGGCGATACGCAGTATTTT
>TRBJ1-2|TRBV6-2/TRBV6-3|-|-
CASSPHRQFSNYGYTF
TGTGCCAGCAGCCCCCACCGACAGTTCTCTAACTATGGCTACACCTTC
>TRBJ2-7|TRBV7-2|-|-
CASSRDTPCQYF
TGTGCCAGCAGTCGAGACACACCCTGTCAGTACTTC
>TRBJ1-2|TRBV28|-|-
CASSFLIPGLANYGYTF
TGTGCCAGCAGTTTCCTCATCCCAGGGTTAGCTAACTATGGCTACACCTTC
>TRBJ2-2|TRBV6-5|TRBD1|-
CASSYGTGGTGELFF
TGTGCCAGCAGTTACGGGACAGGGGGCACCGGGGAGCTGTTTTTT
>TRBJ1-3|TRBV7-9|-|-
CASSLEQGRGNTIYF
TGTGCCAGCAGCTTAGAACAGGGACGTGGAAACACCATATATTTT
>TRBJ1-5|TRBV12-3/TRBV12-4|-|few
CATSAASFNQPQHF
TGTGCCACCAGCGCGGCCAGCTTCAATCAGCCCCAGCATTTT
>TRBJ1-5|TRBV2|TRBD1|-
CASRKDRANQPQHF
TGTGCCAGCCGGAAGGACAGGGCCAATCAGCCCCAGCATTTT
>TRBJ1-1|TRBV27|-|-
CASSTRGSAGTEAFF
TGTGCCAGCAGTACCCGGGGCAGCGCGGGAACTGAAGCTTTCTTT
>TRBJ2-5|TRBV7-2|-|-
CASSLLPSGLGMTQYF
TGTGCCAGCAGCTTATTGCCGTCGGGCCTGGGAATGACCCAGTACTTC
>TRBJ2-7|TRBV20-1|-|-
CSASRLGEQYF
TGCAGTGCTAGCAGACTAGGTGAGCAGTACTTC
>TRBJ2-4|TRBV28|-|-
CASSLGGTAKNIQYF
TGTGCCAGCAGTTTAGGAGGGACAGCCAAAAACATTCAGTACTTC
>TRBJ2-1|TRBV6-5|-|few
CASGGPSSSYNEQFF
TGTGCCAGCGGGGGGCCTTCGAGCTCCTACAATGAGCAGTTCTTC
>TRBJ1-2|TRBV7-2|-|-
CASSSSSYYGYTF
TGTGCCAGCAGCTCAAGTTCATACTATGGCTACACCTTC
>TRBJ2-7|TRBV19|TRBD1|once
CAISTGGDEQYF
TGTGCCATTTCGACAGGGGGAGACGAGCAGTACTTC
>TRBJ1-1|TRBV11-2|TRBD1|few
CASSLGTGVYTEAFF
TGTGCCAGCAGCTTAGGGACAGGGGTGTACACTGAAGCTTTCTTT
>TRBJ2-1|TRBV7-2|TRBD2|few
CASSASSSGNEQFF
TGTGCCAGCAGCGCGAGTTCTAGCGGCAATGAGCAGTTCTTC
>TRBJ2-7|TRBV20-1|-|-
CSARGRRVVGVQDEQYF
TGCAGTGCTAGGGGTCGCAGGGTGGTGGGTGTGCAGGATGAGCAGTACTTC
>TRBJ2-5|TRBV28|-|few
CASSVSSEQTQYF
TGTGCCAGCAGTGTCTCTAGCGAACAGACCCAGTACTTC
>TRBJ1-6|TRBV12-3/TRBV12-4|-|-
CASSLAQSSYNSPLHF
TGTGCCAGCAGTTTAGCCCAGAGCTCCTATAATTCACCCCTCCACTTT
>TRBJ2-3|TRBV5-1|-|few
CASSLAPSVTDTQYF
TGCGCCAGCAGCTTGGCCCCTAGTGTCACAGATACGCAGTATTTT
>TRBJ1-1|TRBV6-1|-|-
CASNKDSLSAEAFF
TGTGCCAGCAACAAGGACAGTTTAAGTGCTGAAGCTTTCTTT
>TRBJ2-2|TRBV25-1|TRBD2|-
CASSESGLAIMTGELFF
TGTGCCAGCAGTGAATCGGGACTAGCAATTATGACCGGGGAGCTGTTTTTT
>TRBJ1-6|TRBV7-6|-|-
CASSPNANSPLHF
TGTGCCAGCAGCCCAAATGCGAATTCACCCCTCCACTTT
>TRBJ2-1|TRBV29-1|-|few
CSVPSPGLGQFF
TGCAGCGTCCCGAGCCCGGGACTGGGGCAGTTCTTC
>TRBJ2-1|TRBV6-1|-|-
CACRGLSYNEQFF
TGTGCCTGCAGGGGCCTATCCTACAATGAGCAGTTCTTC
>TRBJ1-4|TRBV18|-|-
CASSPGSTRDSNEKLFF
TGTGCCAGCTCACCAGGATCAACGAGGGATTCTAATGAAAAACTGTTTTTT
>TRBJ1-1|TRBV5-1|-|few
CASSLELLKYPGVAFF
TGCGCCAGCAGCTTGGAATTACTGAAATACCCGGGGGTAGCTTTCTTT
>TRBJ2-1|TRBV20-1|-|many
CSARDRSSSNNEQFF
TGCAGTGCTAGAGATCGGTCCTCGAGCAACAATGAGCAGTTCTTC
>TRBJ1-2|TRBV7-9|TRBD1|few
CASSLTGGNGYTF
TGTGCCAGCAGCCTTACAGGGGGGAATGGCTACACCTTC
>TRBJ2-1|TRBV20-1|TRBD1|-
CSVQTGSSYNEQFF
TGCAGTGTTCAGACAGGGAGCTCCTACAATGAGCAGTTCTTC
>TRBJ1-6|TRBV30|-|-
CAWSENNSPLHF
TGTGCCTGGAGTGAGAATAATTCACCCCTCCACTTT
>TRBJ2-1|TRBV20-1|-|-
CSARVPPGANKQFF
TGCAGTGCTAGAGTTCCCCCTGGGGCAAACAAGCAGTTCTTC
>TRBJ2-1|TRBV5-1|-|once
CASNPGGGGNEQFF
TGCGCCAGCAACCCCGGCGGAGGGGGCAATGAGCAGTTCTTC
>TRBJ1-4|TRBV20-1|-|-
CSARSNRDQHEKLFF
TGCAGTGCTAGATCCAACAGGGATCAACATGAAAAACTGTTTTTT
>TRBJ1-2|TRBV4-3|-|few
CASSQVPTGFYGYTF
TGCGCCAGCAGCCAAGTACCAACAGGGTTCTATGGCTACACCTTC
>TRBJ2-5|TRBV5-1|-|-
CASSLVAGEIQYF
TGCGCCAGCAGCTTGGTGGCAGGAGAGATCCAGTACTTC
>TRBJ2-7|TRBV6-1|TRBD1|-
CASIPLTGPYEQYF
TGTGCCAGCATCCCCCTGACAGGGCCCTACGAGCAGTACTTC
>TRBJ2-1|TRBV10-3|-|few
CAISSRIEQFF
TGTGCCATCAGTTCGCGGATCGAGCAGTTCTTC
>TRBJ2-5|TRBV7-9|-|many
CASSLNQETQYF
TGTGCCAGCAGCTTAAACCAAGAGACCCAGTACTTC
>TRBJ2-5|TRBV7-9|-|-
CASSLASILQETQYF
TGTGCCAGCAGCTTAGCCTCAATCCTCCAAGAGACCCAGTACTTC
>TRBJ1-2|TRBV5-1|-|-
CASSLARGRIGYGYTF
TGCGCCAGCAGCTTGGCCAGGGGCCGCATCGGCTATGGCTACACCTTC
>TRBJ1-3|TRBV28|-|-
CASNPQSLGGTIYF
TGTGCCAGCAATCCCCAGTCCTTGGGGGGCACCATATATTTT
>TRBJ2-7|TRBV20-1|TRBD2|once
CSARPLAGLTSSYEQYF
TGCAGTGCTAGGCCCCTAGCGGGACTCACGAGCTCCTACGAGCAGTACTTC
>TRBJ2-3|TRBV12-5|-|once
CASGLVPPATKLSTDTQYF
TGTGCTAGTGGTTTGGTACCACCCGCTACGAAGTTAAGCACAGATACGCAGTATTTT
>TRBJ2-3|TRBV20-1|-|few
CSDTHRDGTDTQYF
TGCAGTGATACGCACAGGGATGGCACAGATACGCAGTATTTT
>TRBJ1-2|TRBV7-2|-|-
CASAPGPYGYTF
TGTGCCAGTGCCCCGGGGCCCTATGGCTACACCTTC
>TRBJ1-2|TRBV7-2|-|few
CASSFYEGDGYTF
TGTGCCAGCAGCTTCTATGAGGGAGATGGCTACACCTTC
>TRBJ2-1|TRBV20-1|-|-
CSARDSGRPCNEQFF
TGCAGTGCTAGAGACTCCGGGCGCCCTTGCAATGAGCAGTTCTTC
>TRBJ2-1|TRBV4-2|-|few
CASSQEWGRTNEQFF
TGTGCCAGCAGCCAAGAGTGGGGCCGGACCAATGAGCAGTTCTTC
>TRBJ1-3|TRBV25-1|TRBD1|few
CASATGRDSGNTIYF
TGTGCCAGCGCGACAGGGAGGGACTCTGGAAACACCATATATTTT
>TRBJ2-7|TRBV7-6|-|-
CAGSLVSSREQYF
TGTGCCGGCAGCTTAGTGTCTAGCCGCGAGCAGTACTTC
>TRBJ2-1|TRBV6-5|TRBD2|-
CASRRRLAVPSSYNEQFF
TGTGCCAGCAGGCGACGACTAGCGGTCCCGAGCTCCTACAATGAGCAGTTCTTC
>TRBJ2-7|TRBV4-2|TRBD2|-
CASSQDFGGTGYEQYF
TGTGCCAGCAGCCAAGATTTCGGGGGGACGGGGTACGAGCAGTACTTC
>TRBJ2-1|TRBV7-3|TRBD2|-
CASSATSGTYNEQFF
TGTGCCAGCAGCGCTACTAGCGGGACTTACAATGAGCAGTTCTTC